These T cell receptor beta chains were read from a single sample in a study of blood T cell repertoires in COVID-19. Data came from immunoSEQ multiplex PCR; TCRdb stores just in-frame clones and leaves some out. The sample yields approximately 100,000 clones, 71% seen once. Sequencing was done on a sample of peripheral blood. These receptors were taken from a human donor with acute or convalescent COVID-19. The donor label of this sample is uncertain. The CDR3 runs from the conserved cysteine through the conserved F or W. Fields, in order: J gene, clone size, CDR3 length, V gene, D gene, CDR3 protein. The D gene is left open where the match is weak. Clone size is given for some rows only: seen once, a few or many times, or a class if the clone is expanded.

j_call: TRBJ2-3
clone_size: -
cdr3_length: 13
v_call: TRBV6-1
d_call: TRBD2
cdr3_aa: CASSETRAGVSYF

j_call: TRBJ1-4
clone_size: -
cdr3_length: 15
v_call: TRBV9
d_call: -
cdr3_aa: CASSVRTADNEKLFF

j_call: TRBJ2-3
clone_size: once
cdr3_length: 14
v_call: TRBV12-5
d_call: -
cdr3_aa: CASGPGEPPDTQYF

j_call: TRBJ2-2
clone_size: -
cdr3_length: 15
v_call: TRBV30
d_call: TRBD2
cdr3_aa: CAWSRGLAGTGELFF

j_call: TRBJ1-2
clone_size: -
cdr3_length: 14
v_call: TRBV6-4
d_call: TRBD1
cdr3_aa: CASSGTGGAYGYTF

j_call: TRBJ2-5
clone_size: -
cdr3_length: 13
v_call: TRBV29-1
d_call: -
cdr3_aa: CSVGLGLQETQYF

j_call: TRBJ2-7
clone_size: once
cdr3_length: 20
v_call: TRBV4-1
d_call: TRBD2
cdr3_aa: CASSRRNSIAGGEKTYEQYF

j_call: TRBJ1-1
clone_size: -
cdr3_length: 13
v_call: TRBV6-5
d_call: TRBD1
cdr3_aa: CASRPGQGAWAFF

j_call: TRBJ2-7
clone_size: -
cdr3_length: 16
v_call: TRBV11-2
d_call: -
cdr3_aa: CASSLWGTGPSYEQYF

j_call: TRBJ2-1
clone_size: few
cdr3_length: 13
v_call: TRBV12-3/TRBV12-4
d_call: -
cdr3_aa: CASSLNYYNEQFF

j_call: TRBJ2-5
clone_size: -
cdr3_length: 14
v_call: TRBV18
d_call: TRBD1
cdr3_aa: CASSGYRGAVAQYF

j_call: TRBJ1-4
clone_size: -
cdr3_length: 16
v_call: TRBV12-5
d_call: TRBD1
cdr3_aa: CASGRTGGEGNEKLFF

j_call: TRBJ1-1
clone_size: -
cdr3_length: 16
v_call: TRBV29-1
d_call: -
cdr3_aa: CSVGYLDRLRNTEAFF

j_call: TRBJ2-1
clone_size: -
cdr3_length: 16
v_call: TRBV5-4
d_call: TRBD1
cdr3_aa: CASSPGQGSSYNEQFF

j_call: TRBJ2-1
clone_size: -
cdr3_length: 13
v_call: TRBV5-1
d_call: -
cdr3_aa: CASSLGIRNEQFF

j_call: TRBJ1-4
clone_size: -
cdr3_length: 18
v_call: TRBV7-8
d_call: -
cdr3_aa: CASSPGGGRARDFEKLFF

j_call: TRBJ1-2
clone_size: -
cdr3_length: 13
v_call: TRBV2
d_call: TRBD1
cdr3_aa: CASSLSLGQGPTF

j_call: TRBJ1-1
clone_size: -
cdr3_length: 15
v_call: TRBV3-1/TRBV3-2
d_call: -
cdr3_aa: CASSQVGRSPFEAFF

j_call: TRBJ1-1
clone_size: -
cdr3_length: 15
v_call: TRBV5-1
d_call: -
cdr3_aa: CASSLAGSENTEAFF

j_call: TRBJ1-2
clone_size: -
cdr3_length: 15
v_call: TRBV6-5
d_call: TRBD1
cdr3_aa: CASSPQQGNHYGYTF

j_call: TRBJ1-6
clone_size: few
cdr3_length: 19
v_call: TRBV28
d_call: -
cdr3_aa: CASSLAWSKVVSYNSPLHF

j_call: TRBJ2-2
clone_size: many
cdr3_length: 15
v_call: TRBV19
d_call: TRBD1
cdr3_aa: CASSGTGVGTGELFF

j_call: TRBJ2-1
clone_size: -
cdr3_length: 15
v_call: TRBV6-5
d_call: -
cdr3_aa: CASSREGAGKAEQFF

j_call: TRBJ2-7
clone_size: once
cdr3_length: 13
v_call: TRBV7-2
d_call: TRBD1
cdr3_aa: CASSLGTAYEQYF